Listed below are T cell receptor beta chains from one sample, sequenced in a study of T cell responses to AZD1222 COVID-19 vaccine. Libraries were prepared by immunoSEQ multiplex PCR; TCRdb keeps only in-frame clonotypes and omits some of them. Altogether under 200,000 clones are present, around 90% being singletons, with the ten largest covering about 1.6%. Sequenced material: peripheral blood, taken on day 0 of AZD1222 vaccination. The source is an adult in good health. CDR3s include the opening cysteine and the closing phenylalanine or tryptophan. A D gene is named only where the DNA matches it firmly. Clone size is shown for a subset of rows, as once, few, many or a class of expanded clone.

d_call: .; j_call: TRBJ1-4; v_call: TRBV27; clone_size: .; cdr3_nt: TGTGCCAGCAGGGGAACTAATGAAAAACTGTTTTTT; cdr3_aa: CASRGTNEKLFF
d_call: TRBD1; j_call: TRBJ2-7; v_call: TRBV10-3; clone_size: .; cdr3_nt: TGTGCCATCAGCAAATCTGGACAGGGTGGCCCCGACGAGCAGTACTTC; cdr3_aa: CAISKSGQGGPDEQYF
d_call: TRBD2; j_call: TRBJ2-1; v_call: TRBV19; clone_size: .; cdr3_nt: TGTGCCAGTAGTATTAGTAGCGGGACCTACAATGAGCAGTTCTTC; cdr3_aa: CASSISSGTYNEQFF
d_call: .; j_call: TRBJ2-1; v_call: TRBV5-4; clone_size: .; cdr3_nt: TGTGCCAGCAGTTTCTCGGGTGGGCTCTACAATGAGCAGTTCTTC; cdr3_aa: CASSFSGGLYNEQFF
d_call: .; j_call: TRBJ1-6; v_call: TRBV9; clone_size: .; cdr3_nt: TGTGCCAGCAGCGCCATTGGGACAAGCAATTCACCCCTCCACTTT; cdr3_aa: CASSAIGTSNSPLHF
d_call: TRBD1; j_call: TRBJ1-2; v_call: TRBV6-2/TRBV6-3; clone_size: .; cdr3_nt: TGTGCCAGCAGTTATAACAGGGGCGAAGGCTACACCTTC; cdr3_aa: CASSYNRGEGYTF
d_call: TRBD1; j_call: TRBJ1-5; v_call: TRBV6-5; clone_size: .; cdr3_nt: TGTGCCAGCAGCCGTAGACAGGGAGGTCAGCCCCAGCATTTT; cdr3_aa: CASSRRQGGQPQHF
d_call: TRBD1; j_call: TRBJ1-4; v_call: TRBV12-5; clone_size: .; cdr3_nt: TGTGCTAGTGGTTCGACAGGGGAAGGGGAAAAACTGTTTTTT; cdr3_aa: CASGSTGEGEKLFF
d_call: .; j_call: TRBJ1-5; v_call: TRBV7-2; clone_size: once; cdr3_nt: TGTGCCAGCAGCTTAGTTGCGGGGAATCAGCCCCAGCATTTT; cdr3_aa: CASSLVAGNQPQHF
d_call: .; j_call: TRBJ2-5; v_call: TRBV27; clone_size: once; cdr3_nt: TGTGCCAGCAGCTCCCGGGACGGTCCTCCGTCCCAGTACTTC; cdr3_aa: CASSSRDGPPSQYF
d_call: TRBD1; j_call: TRBJ2-5; v_call: TRBV7-7; clone_size: once; cdr3_nt: TGTGCTAGCAGCTTGCGACAGGGTAGGGGAGAGACCCAGTACTTC; cdr3_aa: CASSLRQGRGETQYF
d_call: .; j_call: TRBJ2-5; v_call: TRBV7-8; clone_size: .; cdr3_nt: TGTGCCAGCAGCGCCCAGGGTTCCCAAGAGACCCAGTACTTC; cdr3_aa: CASSAQGSQETQYF
d_call: TRBD1; j_call: TRBJ2-7; v_call: TRBV6-5; clone_size: .; cdr3_nt: TGTGCCAGCAGTCCAGGGGACAGGGCAACCTACGAGCAGTACTTC; cdr3_aa: CASSPGDRATYEQYF
d_call: .; j_call: TRBJ2-1; v_call: TRBV29-1; clone_size: .; cdr3_nt: TGCAGCGTTGAGGGGGGGGCTCGGGAGCAGTTCTTC; cdr3_aa: CSVEGGAREQFF
d_call: TRBD1; j_call: TRBJ2-2; v_call: TRBV4-1; clone_size: .; cdr3_nt: TGCGCCAGCAGCCAAGATTTTGACAGGGTTGACGGGGAGCTGTTTTTT; cdr3_aa: CASSQDFDRVDGELFF
d_call: .; j_call: TRBJ2-1; v_call: TRBV5-4; clone_size: .; cdr3_nt: TGTGCCAGCGCGGGGAGCAAGAATGAGCAGTTCTTC; cdr3_aa: CASAGSKNEQFF
d_call: TRBD2; j_call: TRBJ2-1; v_call: TRBV7-2; clone_size: few; cdr3_nt: TGTGCCAGCAGTTCCCCTAGCGGGGGGGGGAGCTCCTACAATGAGCAGTTCTTC; cdr3_aa: CASSSPSGGGSSYNEQFF
d_call: TRBD1; j_call: TRBJ1-2; v_call: TRBV2; clone_size: few; cdr3_nt: TGTGCCAGCAGGACAGGGTTCGATGGCTACACCTTC; cdr3_aa: CASRTGFDGYTF
d_call: .; j_call: TRBJ1-6; v_call: TRBV7-9; clone_size: .; cdr3_nt: TGTGCCAGCAGCTTGGGCAGGGCTAATTCACCCCTCCACTTT; cdr3_aa: CASSLGRANSPLHF
d_call: .; j_call: TRBJ1-1; v_call: TRBV6-5; clone_size: .; cdr3_nt: TGTGCCAGCAGTTACTACAGTGCGGTCACTGAAGCTTTCTTT; cdr3_aa: CASSYYSAVTEAFF
d_call: TRBD1; j_call: TRBJ1-2; v_call: TRBV30; clone_size: once; cdr3_nt: TGTGCCTGGAGTGACAGGGGCGGCAACTATGGCTACACCTTC; cdr3_aa: CAWSDRGGNYGYTF
d_call: TRBD2; j_call: TRBJ2-1; v_call: TRBV27; clone_size: .; cdr3_nt: TGTGCCAGCAGTTTAAGTAGCGGGGGCTCCTACAATGAGCAGTTCTTC; cdr3_aa: CASSLSSGGSYNEQFF
d_call: TRBD2; j_call: TRBJ2-3; v_call: TRBV18; clone_size: once; cdr3_nt: TGTGCCAGCTCACTGAACTCCGGGCTAGCGGGAGCAGATACGCAGTATTTT; cdr3_aa: CASSLNSGLAGADTQYF
d_call: .; j_call: TRBJ2-2; v_call: TRBV4-2; clone_size: .; cdr3_nt: TGTGCCAGCAGCCCCAGACTGGACTACACCGGGGAGCTGTTTTTT; cdr3_aa: CASSPRLDYTGELFF
d_call: .; j_call: TRBJ2-3; v_call: TRBV12-3/TRBV12-4; clone_size: .; cdr3_nt: TGTGCCAGCAGTTTATTCGGGGGAGATACGCAGTATTTT; cdr3_aa: CASSLFGGDTQYF
d_call: .; j_call: TRBJ1-1; v_call: TRBV6-4; clone_size: .; cdr3_nt: TGTGCCAGCAGTCGGGGGGCGGCCACTGAAGCTTTCTTT; cdr3_aa: CASSRGAATEAFF
d_call: .; j_call: TRBJ1-1; v_call: TRBV2; clone_size: .; cdr3_nt: TGTGCCAGCAGTGTAGCGGGGGTAGGCACTGAAGCTTTCTTT; cdr3_aa: CASSVAGVGTEAFF
d_call: TRBD1; j_call: TRBJ1-2; v_call: TRBV7-8; clone_size: .; cdr3_nt: TGTGCCAGCAGCTCCTGGACAGGGGGGACAATTTATGGCTACACCTTC; cdr3_aa: CASSSWTGGTIYGYTF
d_call: .; j_call: TRBJ1-5; v_call: TRBV24-1; clone_size: .; cdr3_nt: TGTGCCACCAGTGACTACACGCCCTACAGCTATAGCAATCAGCCCCAGCATTTT; cdr3_aa: CATSDYTPYSYSNQPQHF
d_call: .; j_call: TRBJ1-2; v_call: TRBV5-6; clone_size: .; cdr3_nt: TGTGCCAGCAGAGGGAGGGGAGCTAACTATGGCTACACCTTC; cdr3_aa: CASRGRGANYGYTF
d_call: .; j_call: TRBJ1-5; v_call: TRBV29-1; clone_size: .; cdr3_nt: TGCAGCGTCCTTACGGGGGGGCTTGGCAATCAGCCCCAGCATTTT; cdr3_aa: CSVLTGGLGNQPQHF
d_call: .; j_call: TRBJ2-3; v_call: TRBV13; clone_size: .; cdr3_nt: TGTGCCAGCAGCGCCCGGGACTCTGGAGATACGCAGTATTTT; cdr3_aa: CASSARDSGDTQYF
d_call: .; j_call: TRBJ2-1; v_call: TRBV2; clone_size: .; cdr3_nt: TGTGCCAGCAGCCCCCCAAGACTAGAGCAGTTCTTC; cdr3_aa: CASSPPRLEQFF
d_call: .; j_call: TRBJ2-2; v_call: TRBV11-2; clone_size: .; cdr3_nt: TGTGCCAGCAGCTCGCAAAGCGGACAGCCCACCAACACCGGGGAGCTGTTTTTT; cdr3_aa: CASSSQSGQPTNTGELFF
d_call: TRBD1; j_call: TRBJ1-1; v_call: TRBV7-2; clone_size: once; cdr3_nt: TGTGCCAGCATACGCCAAAACAGGGGAGAAGCTTTCTTT; cdr3_aa: CASIRQNRGEAFF
d_call: .; j_call: TRBJ1-6; v_call: TRBV7-3; clone_size: .; cdr3_nt: TGTGCCAGCAGCCTCGGACATCTTAATTCACCCCTCCACTTT; cdr3_aa: CASSLGHLNSPLHF
d_call: .; j_call: TRBJ1-1; v_call: TRBV29-1; clone_size: .; cdr3_nt: TGCAGCGCCACACGAGGGGGGCATGGGAACACTGAAGCTTTCTTT; cdr3_aa: CSATRGGHGNTEAFF
d_call: .; j_call: TRBJ1-5; v_call: TRBV7-2; clone_size: .; cdr3_nt: TGTGCCAGCAGCTTGGCAGGCTCTAGCAATCAGCCCCAGCATTTT; cdr3_aa: CASSLAGSSNQPQHF
d_call: TRBD1; j_call: TRBJ1-6; v_call: TRBV6-2/TRBV6-3; clone_size: once; cdr3_nt: TGTGCCAGCAGTTACTACGGACAGGGCTCCTATAATTCACCCCTCCACTTT; cdr3_aa: CASSYYGQGSYNSPLHF
d_call: TRBD1; j_call: TRBJ1-1; v_call: TRBV18; clone_size: .; cdr3_nt: TGTGCCAGCTCACGGGGGGACAGGGGGAACACTGAAGCTTTCTTT; cdr3_aa: CASSRGDRGNTEAFF
d_call: .; j_call: TRBJ1-2; v_call: TRBV6-5; clone_size: .; cdr3_nt: TGTGCCAGCAGTTACTCCGTTCCTCCCAACCATGGCTACACCTTC; cdr3_aa: CASSYSVPPNHGYTF
d_call: TRBD1; j_call: TRBJ1-1; v_call: TRBV3-1/TRBV3-2; clone_size: .; cdr3_nt: TGTGCCAGCAGCTCACAGGGGTCGGGCACTGAAGCTTTCTTT; cdr3_aa: CASSSQGSGTEAFF
d_call: .; j_call: TRBJ1-5; v_call: TRBV5-3; clone_size: .; cdr3_nt: TGTGCCAGAAGCTTTACCATTAATCAGCCCCAGCATTTT; cdr3_aa: CARSFTINQPQHF
d_call: TRBD2; j_call: TRBJ2-1; v_call: TRBV10-1; clone_size: .; cdr3_nt: TGCGCCAGCAGTCGAGGACTAGCGGAGAATGAGCAGTTCTTC; cdr3_aa: CASSRGLAENEQFF
d_call: TRBD2; j_call: TRBJ2-7; v_call: TRBV11-2; clone_size: .; cdr3_nt: TGTGCCAGCAGCTTAAAGGCAGCGGGGGGCTCCTACGAGCAGTACTTC; cdr3_aa: CASSLKAAGGSYEQYF
d_call: TRBD1; j_call: TRBJ1-5; v_call: TRBV11-2; clone_size: once; cdr3_nt: TGTGCCAGCAGCCTCGGGACAGGACTCTTCAATCAGCCCCAGCATTTT; cdr3_aa: CASSLGTGLFNQPQHF
d_call: .; j_call: TRBJ1-3; v_call: TRBV6-5; clone_size: .; cdr3_nt: TGTGCCAGCAGGGGAGTTGGGAACACCATATATTTT; cdr3_aa: CASRGVGNTIYF
d_call: .; j_call: TRBJ2-7; v_call: TRBV10-3; clone_size: .; cdr3_nt: TGTGCCATCAGTGAGGTGGGCCCGAACGAGCAGTACTTC; cdr3_aa: CAISEVGPNEQYF
d_call: .; j_call: TRBJ2-3; v_call: TRBV5-1; clone_size: .; cdr3_nt: TGCGCCAGCAGCCCCCACACAGATACGCAGTATTTT; cdr3_aa: CASSPHTDTQYF
d_call: .; j_call: TRBJ2-7; v_call: TRBV5-6; clone_size: .; cdr3_nt: TGTGCCAGCAGCTTGGCCGGGACCGAGCAGTACTTC; cdr3_aa: CASSLAGTEQYF
d_call: .; j_call: TRBJ1-1; v_call: TRBV27; clone_size: .; cdr3_nt: TGTGCCAGCAGTTCCCACCTTTTTTTGGGGGGCAATACTGAAGCTTTCTTT; cdr3_aa: CASSSHLFLGGNTEAFF
d_call: .; j_call: TRBJ2-7; v_call: TRBV21-1; clone_size: .; cdr3_nt: TGTGCCAGCAGCAAAGGCCAGCGGGAGAAGGACGAGCAGTACTTC; cdr3_aa: CASSKGQREKDEQYF
d_call: TRBD1; j_call: TRBJ2-1; v_call: TRBV29-1; clone_size: .; cdr3_nt: TGCAGCGCTCCGGGACAGGGCTCCTACAATGAGCAGTTCTTC; cdr3_aa: CSAPGQGSYNEQFF
d_call: .; j_call: TRBJ2-2; v_call: TRBV14; clone_size: .; cdr3_nt: TGTGCCAGCAGCCAAGTGACAGCCTACACCGGGGAGCTGTTTTTT; cdr3_aa: CASSQVTAYTGELFF